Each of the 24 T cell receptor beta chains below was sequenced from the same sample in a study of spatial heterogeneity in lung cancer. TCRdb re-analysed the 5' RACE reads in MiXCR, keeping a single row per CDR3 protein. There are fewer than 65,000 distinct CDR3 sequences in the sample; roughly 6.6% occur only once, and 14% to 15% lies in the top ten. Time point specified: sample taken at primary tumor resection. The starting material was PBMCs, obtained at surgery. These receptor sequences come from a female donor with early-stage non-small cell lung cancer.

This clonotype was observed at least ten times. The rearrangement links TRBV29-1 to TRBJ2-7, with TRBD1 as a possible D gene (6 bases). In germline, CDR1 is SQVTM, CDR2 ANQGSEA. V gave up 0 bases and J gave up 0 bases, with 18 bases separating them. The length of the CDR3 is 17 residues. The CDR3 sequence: CSVEDRSPDSLSYEQYF. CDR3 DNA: TGCAGCGTTGAAGATAGGTCGCCGGACAGTCTCTCCTACGAGCAGTACTTC.

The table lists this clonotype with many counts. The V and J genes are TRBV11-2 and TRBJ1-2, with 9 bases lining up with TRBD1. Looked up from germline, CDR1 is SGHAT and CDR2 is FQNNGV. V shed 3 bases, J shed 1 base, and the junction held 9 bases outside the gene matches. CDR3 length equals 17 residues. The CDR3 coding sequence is TGTGCCAGCAGCTTCCCGACAGGGGGGCACATTAACTATGGCTACACCTTC. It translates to CASSFPTGGHINYGYTF.

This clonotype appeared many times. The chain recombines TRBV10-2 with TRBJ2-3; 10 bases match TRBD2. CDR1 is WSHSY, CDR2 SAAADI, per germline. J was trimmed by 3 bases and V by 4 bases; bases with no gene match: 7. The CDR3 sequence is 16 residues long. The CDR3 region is CASSGASGSKTDTQYF. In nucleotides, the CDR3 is TGCGCCAGCAGTGGGGCTAGCGGGAGTAAGACAGATACGCAGTATTTT.

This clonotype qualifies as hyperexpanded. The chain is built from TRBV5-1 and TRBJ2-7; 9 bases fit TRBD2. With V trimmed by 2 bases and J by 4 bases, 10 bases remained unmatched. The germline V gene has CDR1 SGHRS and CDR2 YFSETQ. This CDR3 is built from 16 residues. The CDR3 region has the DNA TGCGCCAGCAGCTTATATGTGCTAGCGGGAAATTACGAGCAGTACTTC. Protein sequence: CASSLYVLAGNYEQYF. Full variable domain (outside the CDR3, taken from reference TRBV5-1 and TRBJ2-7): KAGVTQTPRYLIKTRGQQVTLSCSPISGHRSVSWYQQTPGQGLQFLFEYFSETQRNKGNFPGRFSGRQFSNSRSEMNVSTLELGDSALYLCASSLYVLAGNYEQYFGPGTRLTVT.

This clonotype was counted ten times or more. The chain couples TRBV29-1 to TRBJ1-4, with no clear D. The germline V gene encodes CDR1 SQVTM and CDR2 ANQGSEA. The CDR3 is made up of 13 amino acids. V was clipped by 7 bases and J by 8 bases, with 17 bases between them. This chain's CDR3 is CSATSAGGEKLFF. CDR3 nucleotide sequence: TGCAGCGCCACCAGCGCAGGTGGGGAAAAACTGTTTTTT.

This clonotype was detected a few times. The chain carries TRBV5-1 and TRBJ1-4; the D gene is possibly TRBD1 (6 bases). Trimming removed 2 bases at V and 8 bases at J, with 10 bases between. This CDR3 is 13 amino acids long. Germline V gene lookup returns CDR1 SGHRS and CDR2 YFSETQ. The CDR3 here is CASSFGTTEKLFF. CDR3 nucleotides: TGCGCCAGCAGCTTTGGGACAACCGAAAAACTGTTTTTT.

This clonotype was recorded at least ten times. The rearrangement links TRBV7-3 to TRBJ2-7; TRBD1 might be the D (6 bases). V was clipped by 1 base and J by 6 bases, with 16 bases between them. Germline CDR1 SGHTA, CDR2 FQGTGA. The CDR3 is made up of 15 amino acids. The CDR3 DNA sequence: TGTGCCAGCAGCTTAAACCCAGGGGTTAACAGCGAGCAGTACGTC. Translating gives CASSLNPGVNSEQYV.

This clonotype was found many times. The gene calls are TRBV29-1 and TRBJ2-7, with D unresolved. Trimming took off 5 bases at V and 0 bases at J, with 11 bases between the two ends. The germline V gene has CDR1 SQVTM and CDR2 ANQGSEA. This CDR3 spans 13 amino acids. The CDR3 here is CSVLTVSSYEQYF. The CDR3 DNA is TGCAGCGTTTTGACGGTGAGCTCCTACGAGCAGTACTTC.

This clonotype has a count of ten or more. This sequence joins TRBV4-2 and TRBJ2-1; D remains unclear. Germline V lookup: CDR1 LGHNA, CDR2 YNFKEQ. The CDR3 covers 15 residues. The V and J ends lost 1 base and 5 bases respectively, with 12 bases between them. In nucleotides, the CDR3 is TGTGCCAGCAGCCAAGGAGCCGGAGCCGACAATGAGCAGTTCTTC. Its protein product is CASSQGAGADNEQFF.

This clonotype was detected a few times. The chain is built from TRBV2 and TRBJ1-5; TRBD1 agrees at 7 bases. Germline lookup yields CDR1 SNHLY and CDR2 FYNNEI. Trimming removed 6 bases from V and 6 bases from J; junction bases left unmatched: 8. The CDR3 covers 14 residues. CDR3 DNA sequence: TGTGCCAGCAGAAGCCGACAGGGTGGTCAGCCCCAGCATTTT. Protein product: CASRSRQGGQPQHF.

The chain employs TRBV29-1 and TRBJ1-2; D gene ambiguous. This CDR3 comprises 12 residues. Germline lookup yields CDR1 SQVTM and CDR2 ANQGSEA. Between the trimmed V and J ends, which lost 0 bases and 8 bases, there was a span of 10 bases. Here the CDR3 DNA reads TGCAGCGTTGAAGAAGGCGGGGAAGGCTACACCTTC. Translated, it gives CSVEEGGEGYTF.

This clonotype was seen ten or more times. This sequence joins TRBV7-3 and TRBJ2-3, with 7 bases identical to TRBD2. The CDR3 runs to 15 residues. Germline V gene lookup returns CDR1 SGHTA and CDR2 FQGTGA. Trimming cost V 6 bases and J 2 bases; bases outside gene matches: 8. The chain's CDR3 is CASRYRTSLTDTQYF. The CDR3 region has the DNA TGTGCCAGCAGGTACCGGACTAGTCTCACAGATACGCAGTATTTT.

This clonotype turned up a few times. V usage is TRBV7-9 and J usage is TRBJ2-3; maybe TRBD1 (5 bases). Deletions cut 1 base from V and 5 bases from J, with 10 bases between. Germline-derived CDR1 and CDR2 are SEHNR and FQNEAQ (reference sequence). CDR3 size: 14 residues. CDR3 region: CASSLDPQGDTQYF. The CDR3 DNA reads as TGTGCCAGCAGCTTAGATCCCCAGGGAGATACGCAGTATTTT. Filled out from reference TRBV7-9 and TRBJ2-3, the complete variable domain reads DTGVSQNPRHKITKRGQNVTFRCDPISEHNRLYWYRQTLGQGPEFLTYFQNEAQLEKSRLLSDRFSAERPKGSFSTLEIQRTEQGDSAMYLCASSLDPQGDTQYFGPGTRLTVL.

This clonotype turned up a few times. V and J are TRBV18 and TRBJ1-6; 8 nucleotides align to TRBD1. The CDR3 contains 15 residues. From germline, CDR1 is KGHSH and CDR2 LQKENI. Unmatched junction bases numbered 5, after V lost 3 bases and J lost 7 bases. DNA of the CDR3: TGTGCCAGCTCACCCGACAGGGGCGAGAATTCACCCCTCCACTTT. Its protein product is CASSPDRGENSPLHF. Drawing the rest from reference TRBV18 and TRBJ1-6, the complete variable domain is NAGVMQNPRHLVRRRGQEARLRCSPMKGHSHVYWYRQLPEEGLKFMVYLQKENIIDESGMPKERFSAEFPKEGPSILRIQQVVRGDSAAYFCASSPDRGENSPLHFGNGTRLTVT.

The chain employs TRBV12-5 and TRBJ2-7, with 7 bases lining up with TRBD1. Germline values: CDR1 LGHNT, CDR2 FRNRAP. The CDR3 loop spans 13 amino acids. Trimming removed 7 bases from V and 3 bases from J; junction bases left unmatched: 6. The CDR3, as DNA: TGTGCTAGTGTCCCGGACAGGTACTACGAGCAGTACGTC. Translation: CASVPDRYYEQYV.

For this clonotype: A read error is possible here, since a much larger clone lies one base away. This CDR3 reads CASSQGTGIDTQYF. The CDR3 DNA is TGTGCCAGCAGCCAGGGCACGGGAATAGATACGCAGTATTTT. This chain joins TRBV3-1 and TRBJ2-3; D perhaps matches TRBD2 (5 bases). The CDR3 runs 14 residues. The germline V and J ends were trimmed by 3 bases and 5 bases, with 12 bases remaining between them. Germline V gene lookup returns CDR1 LGHDT and CDR2 YNNKEL (reference sequence).

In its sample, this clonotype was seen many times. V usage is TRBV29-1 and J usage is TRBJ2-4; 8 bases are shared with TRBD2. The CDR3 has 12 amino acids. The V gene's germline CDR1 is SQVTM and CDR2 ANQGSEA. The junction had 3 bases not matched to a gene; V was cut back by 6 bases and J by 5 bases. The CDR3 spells CSVGTSENIQYF. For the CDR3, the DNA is TGCAGCGTCGGGACTAGTGAAAACATTCAGTACTTC. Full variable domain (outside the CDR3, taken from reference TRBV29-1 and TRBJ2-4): SAVISQKPSRDICQRGTSLTIQCQVDSQVTMMFWYRQQPGQSLTLIATANQGSEATYESGFVIDKFPISRPNLTFSTLTVSNMSPEDSSIYLCSVGTSENIQYFGAGTRLSVL.

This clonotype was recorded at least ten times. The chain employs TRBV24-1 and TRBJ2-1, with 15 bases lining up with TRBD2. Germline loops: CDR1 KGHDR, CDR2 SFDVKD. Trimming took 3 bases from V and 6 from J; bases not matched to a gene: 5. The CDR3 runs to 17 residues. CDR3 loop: CATSDGTSGRRLNEQFF. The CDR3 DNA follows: TGTGCCACCAGTGATGGGACTAGCGGGAGGCGCCTCAATGAGCAGTTCTTC.

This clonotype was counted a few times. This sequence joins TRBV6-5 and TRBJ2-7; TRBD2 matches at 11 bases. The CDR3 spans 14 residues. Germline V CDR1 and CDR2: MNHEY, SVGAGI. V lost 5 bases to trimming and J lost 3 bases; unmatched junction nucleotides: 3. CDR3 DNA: TGTGCCAGCAGTCCCACTAGCGGGGGCTACGAGCAGTACGTC. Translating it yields CASSPTSGGYEQYV.

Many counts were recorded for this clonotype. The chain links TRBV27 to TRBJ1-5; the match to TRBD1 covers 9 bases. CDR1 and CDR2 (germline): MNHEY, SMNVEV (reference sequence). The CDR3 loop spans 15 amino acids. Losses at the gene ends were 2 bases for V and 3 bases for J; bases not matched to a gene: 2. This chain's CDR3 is CASSLDRGVNQPQHF. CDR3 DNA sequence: TGTGCCAGCAGTTTAGACAGGGGGGTCAATCAGCCCCAGCATTTT.

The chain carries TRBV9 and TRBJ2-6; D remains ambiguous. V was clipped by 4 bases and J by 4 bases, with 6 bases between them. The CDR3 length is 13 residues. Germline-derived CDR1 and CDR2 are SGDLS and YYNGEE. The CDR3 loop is CASSPPGANVLTF. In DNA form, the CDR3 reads TGTGCCAGCAGCCCCCCCGGGGCCAACGTCCTGACTTTC.

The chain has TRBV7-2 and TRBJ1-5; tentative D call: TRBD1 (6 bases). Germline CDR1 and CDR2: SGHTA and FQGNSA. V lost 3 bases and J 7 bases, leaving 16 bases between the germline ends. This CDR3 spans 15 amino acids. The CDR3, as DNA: TGTGCCAGCAGCTTTGCGTGGGGGCCGGAACAGCCCCAGCATTTT. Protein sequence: CASSFAWGPEQPQHF.

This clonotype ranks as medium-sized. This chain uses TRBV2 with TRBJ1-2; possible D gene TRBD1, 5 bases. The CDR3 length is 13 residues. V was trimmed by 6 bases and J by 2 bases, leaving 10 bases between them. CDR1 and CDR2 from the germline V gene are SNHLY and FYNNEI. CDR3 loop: CASRTGPNYGYTF. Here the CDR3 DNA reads TGTGCCAGCAGGACGGGACCGAACTATGGCTACACCTTC. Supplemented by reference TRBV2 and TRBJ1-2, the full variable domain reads EPEVTQTPSHQVTQMGQEVILRCVPISNHLYFYWYRQILGQKVEFLVSFYNNEISEKSEIFDDQFSVERPDGSNFTLKIRSTKLEDSAMYFCASRTGPNYGYTFGSGTRLTVV.

The CDR3 DNA reads TGTGCCAGCACCCCCCGGGACAGGGGACGTGATCAGCCCCAGCATTTT. Amino acid sequence: CASTPRDRGRDQPQHF. The chain recombines TRBV28 with TRBJ1-5, with 10 bases fitting TRBD1. Germline lookup yields CDR1 MDHEN and CDR2 SYDVKM. The J segment lost 5 bases and the V segment lost 7 bases, leaving 11 bases of the junction unmatched. The CDR3 is 16 residues long.